This T cell receptor beta chain came from a study of blood T cell repertoires in COVID-19. At the level of the study: Nucleic acid was either cDNA or gDNA, and it came from T cells, B-cell-depleted T cells, or PBMCs.

Only in-frame clones appear in the TCRdb table, and some are missing; sequencing was by immunoSEQ multiplex PCR. Here the sample spans 45,000 to 60,000 clones, roughly nine tenths being singletons. The length of the CDR3 is 14 residues. Germline loops: CDR1 LNHDA, CDR2 SQIVND (reference sequence). Deletions cut 1 base from V and 6 bases from J, with 13 bases between. The specimen was peripheral blood. This chain links TRBV19 with TRBJ2-7; D unclear. The receptor was derived from a human donor in a cohort sampled during active COVID-19. CDR3 sequence: CASSIVMRGPEQYF. CDR3 coding DNA: TGTGCCAGTAGTATAGTAATGCGAGGCCCCGAGCAGTACTTC.